This T cell receptor (beta chain) derives from a study of shared clonotypes between healthy human individuals. The data were produced by immunoSEQ multiplex PCR, yet TCRdb's version contains in-frame clones alone and is incomplete. The sample lists more than 1.2 million clones; approximately 98.5% were seen once. J was trimmed by 2 bases and V by 4 bases; bases with no gene match: 3. The CDR3 is 13 amino acids. CDR1 is SGHRS and CDR2 is YFSETQ in the germline V gene. The clonotype was recovered from a man between 25 and 39 years old in good health. V is TRBV5-1 and J is TRBJ2-7; 7 nucleotides agree with TRBD1. Sequencing was performed on naive CD4+ T cells sorted from blood. Subset defined: CD45RA+ positively selected. The DNA of the CDR3 is TGCGCCAGCAGCAGGGACAGCACCTACGAGCAGTACTTC. It is translated as CASSRDSTYEQYF.